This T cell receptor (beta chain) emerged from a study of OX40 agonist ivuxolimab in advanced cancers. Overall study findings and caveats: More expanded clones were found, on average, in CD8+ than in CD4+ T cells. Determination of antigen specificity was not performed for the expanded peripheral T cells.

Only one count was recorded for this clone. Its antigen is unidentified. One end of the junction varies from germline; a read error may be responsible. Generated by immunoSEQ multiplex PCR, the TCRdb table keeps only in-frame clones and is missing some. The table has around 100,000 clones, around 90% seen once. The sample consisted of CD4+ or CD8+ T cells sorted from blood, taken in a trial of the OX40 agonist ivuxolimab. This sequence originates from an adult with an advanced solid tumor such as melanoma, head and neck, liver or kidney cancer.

The CDR3: CASSIATRGGPNVLTF. In DNA form, the CDR3 reads TGTGCCAGTAGTATCGCGACGAGGGGTGGGCCCAACGTCCTGACTTTC. V usage is TRBV19 and J usage is TRBJ2-6; the D gene could be TRBD1 or TRBD2 (5 bases each). Germline V gene sequence: CDR1 LNHDA, CDR2 SQIVND (reference sequence). This CDR3 has 16 amino acids.